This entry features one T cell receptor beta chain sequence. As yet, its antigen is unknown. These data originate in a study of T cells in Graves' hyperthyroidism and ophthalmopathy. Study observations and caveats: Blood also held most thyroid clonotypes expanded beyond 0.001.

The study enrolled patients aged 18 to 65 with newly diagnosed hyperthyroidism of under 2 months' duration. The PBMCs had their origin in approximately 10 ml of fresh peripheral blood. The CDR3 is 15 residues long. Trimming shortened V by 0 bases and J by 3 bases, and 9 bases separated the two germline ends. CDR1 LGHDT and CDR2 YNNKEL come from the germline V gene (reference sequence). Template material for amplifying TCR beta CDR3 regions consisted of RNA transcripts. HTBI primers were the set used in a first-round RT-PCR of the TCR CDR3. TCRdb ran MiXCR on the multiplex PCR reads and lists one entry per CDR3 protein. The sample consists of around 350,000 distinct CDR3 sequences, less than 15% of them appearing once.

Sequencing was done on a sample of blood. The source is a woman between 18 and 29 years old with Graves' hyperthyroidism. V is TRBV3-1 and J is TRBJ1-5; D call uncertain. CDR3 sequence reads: CASSQEGKHNQPQHF. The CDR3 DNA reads TGTGCCAGCAGCCAAGAGGGGAAACACAATCAGCCCCAGCATTTT.